These 10 T cell receptor beta chains came from one sample sequenced in a study of blood T cells in healthy people across ages. The authors ran a second PCR of roughly 6 to 11 cycles using a sample-barcoded 5' primer and a J-beta primer mix. Each CDR3 protein gets one entry after TCRdb re-called the 5' RACE reads with MiXCR. The table lists 450,000 to 600,000 distinct CDR3 sequences, roughly a quarter of them singletons, with under 4.5% in the top ten. These data are also associated with another study on T cells of mothers and their children.

The specimen was blood. These receptors came from a boy younger than 10 in good health.

This clonotype was detected a few times. V usage is TRBV6-5 and J usage is TRBJ1-2, with 8 bases identical to TRBD1. The germline CDR1 and CDR2 sequences are MNHEY and SVGAGI. V was clipped by 6 bases and J by 6 bases; unmatched bases: 6. The CDR3 runs to 13 residues. CDR3 DNA: TGTGCCAGCAGACCCGGACAGGGCCATGGCTACACCTTC. It codes for CASRPGQGHGYTF.

The V and J genes are TRBV7-9 and TRBJ1-4; possible D gene TRBD1, 5 bases. Germline values: CDR1 SEHNR, CDR2 FQNEAQ (reference sequence). CDR3 length equals 16 residues. With 4 bases removed from V and 7 bases from J, the gap between germline ends came to 19 bases. In DNA, the CDR3 is TGTGCCAGCAGCTCCCGTGGGGGGACCTTTATTGAAAAACTGTTTTTT. It encodes CASSSRGGTFIEKLFF.

This clonotype has only a few counts. The V and J genes are TRBV5-1 and TRBJ2-5; TRBD1 aligns across 9 bases. The CDR3 spans 16 residues. V was clipped by 4 bases and J by 0 bases; unmatched bases: 7. Germline CDR1 is SGHRS and CDR2 is YFSETQ. This chain's CDR3 is CASSPSGTGHQETQYF. The CDR3 region has the DNA TGCGCCAGCAGCCCCAGCGGGACAGGGCACCAAGAGACCCAGTACTTC.

This clonotype has a handful of counts. V gene TRBV7-9 combines with J gene TRBJ2-1; 9 bases agree with TRBD2. Unmatched junction bases numbered 4, after V lost 2 bases and J lost 8 bases. The length of the CDR3 is 14 residues. Germline CDR1 reads SEHNR; CDR2 reads FQNEAQ (reference sequence). The CDR3, as DNA: TGTGCCAGCAGCTTAAGTATAGCGGGGGATGAGCAGTTCTTC. This codes for CASSLSIAGDEQFF.

This chain joins TRBV4-1 and TRBJ2-7; 9 positions match TRBD1. There are 15 residues in the CDR3. Germline assignment: CDR1 MGHRA and CDR2 YSYEKL. V was clipped by 3 bases and J by 5 bases; unmatched bases: 8. CDR3 bases: TGCGCCAGCAGCCATCCGGGACAGGGTATTCACGAGCAGTACTTC. The encoded protein is CASSHPGQGIHEQYF.

Only a few counts were recorded for this clonotype. The V and J genes are TRBV10-3 and TRBJ2-1; 9 bases are a match to TRBD1. This CDR3 has 17 amino acids. Trimming took 6 bases from V and 0 from J; bases not matched to a gene: 9. Germline V gene data show CDR1 as ENHRY and CDR2 as SYGVKD. The CDR3 nucleotides read TGTGCCATCAGAGCACACAGGGGGCCCTCCTCCTACAATGAGCAGTTCTTC. Amino acid sequence: CAIRAHRGPSSYNEQFF.

The chain links TRBV5-1 to TRBJ2-4; tentative D call: TRBD1 (7 bases). Germline V lookup: CDR1 SGHRS, CDR2 YFSETQ. V lost 0 bases and J lost 0, with 13 bases in between. This CDR3 is built from 17 residues. CDR3 region: CASSLGQGGLAKNIQYF. CDR3 DNA sequence: TGCGCCAGCAGCTTGGGCCAGGGGGGTTTAGCCAAAAACATTCAGTACTTC.

The chain links TRBV18 to TRBJ1-3; 7 bases fit TRBD1. V lost 0 bases, J lost 3 bases, and 2 bases stayed unmatched. Looked up from germline, CDR1 is KGHSH and CDR2 is LQKENI. CDR3 length: 15 residues. In nucleotides, the CDR3 is TGTGCCAGCTCACCACCCAGGGGGATTGGAAACACCATATATTTT. It encodes CASSPPRGIGNTIYF.

The V and J genes are TRBV29-1 and TRBJ1-3, with TRBD1 identical over 8 bases. V was pared by 6 bases and J by 2 bases, with 3 bases of the junction left unmatched. The CDR3 consists of 13 residues. In germline, CDR1 is SQVTM, CDR2 ANQGSEA. The CDR3 sequence: CSVARGPGNTIYF. The DNA for the CDR3 is TGCAGCGTCGCCAGGGGGCCTGGAAACACCATATATTTT. Complete variable domain (other parts from reference TRBV29-1 and TRBJ1-3): SAVISQKPSRDICQRGTSLTIQCQVDSQVTMMFWYRQQPGQSLTLIATANQGSEATYESGFVIDKFPISRPNLTFSTLTVSNMSPEDSSIYLCSVARGPGNTIYFGEGSWLTVV.

V gene TRBV19 combines with J gene TRBJ2-5; 14 bases fit TRBD2. Gene TRBJ2-7 matches the end of the DNA better, so the J call may be wrong. The CDR3 has 13 amino acids. The germline gives CDR1 LNHDA, CDR2 SQIVND (reference sequence). This CDR3 is CASATSGRAEQYF. Here the CDR3 DNA reads TGTGCCAGCGCGACTAGCGGGAGGGCCGAGCAGTACTTC.